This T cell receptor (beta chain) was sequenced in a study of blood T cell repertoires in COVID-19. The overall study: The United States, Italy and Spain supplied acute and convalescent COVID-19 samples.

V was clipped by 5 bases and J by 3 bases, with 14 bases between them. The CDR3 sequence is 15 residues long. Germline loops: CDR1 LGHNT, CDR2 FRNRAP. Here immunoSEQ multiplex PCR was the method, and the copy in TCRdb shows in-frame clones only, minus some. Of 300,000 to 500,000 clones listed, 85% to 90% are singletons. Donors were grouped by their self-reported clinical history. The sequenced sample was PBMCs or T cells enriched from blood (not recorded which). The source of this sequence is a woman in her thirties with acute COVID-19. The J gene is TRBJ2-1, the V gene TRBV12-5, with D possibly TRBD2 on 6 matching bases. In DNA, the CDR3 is TGTGCTAGTGGTCTCCCTAGCGCCATCTACAATGAGCAGTTCTTC. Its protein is CASGLPSAIYNEQFF.